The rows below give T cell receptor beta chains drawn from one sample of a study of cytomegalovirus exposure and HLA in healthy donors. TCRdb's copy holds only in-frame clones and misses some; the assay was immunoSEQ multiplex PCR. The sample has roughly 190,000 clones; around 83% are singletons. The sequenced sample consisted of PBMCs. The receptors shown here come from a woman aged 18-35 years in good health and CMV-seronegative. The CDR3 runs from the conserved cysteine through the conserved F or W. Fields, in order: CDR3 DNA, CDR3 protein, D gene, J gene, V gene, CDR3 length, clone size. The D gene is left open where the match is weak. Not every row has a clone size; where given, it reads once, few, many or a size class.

DNA: TGTGCCAGCAGCCATGGGCAGGGCCCCTTTGGCTACACCTTC; CDR3: CASSHGQGPFGYTF; D: NA; J: TRBJ1-2; V: TRBV5-5; length: 14; size: few
DNA: TGTGCCAGCAGCCTCCGACAGGCTGGGAATGGCTACACCTTC; CDR3: CASSLRQAGNGYTF; D: NA; J: TRBJ1-2; V: TRBV7-8; length: 14; size: NA
DNA: TGTGCCAGTGAGCAGATAGCTAGCACAGATACGCAGTATTTT; CDR3: CASEQIASTDTQYF; D: NA; J: TRBJ2-3; V: TRBV7-8; length: 14; size: NA
DNA: TGTGCCAGCTTCTACTACGACACTGAAGCTTTCTTT; CDR3: CASFYYDTEAFF; D: NA; J: TRBJ1-1; V: TRBV7-9; length: 12; size: NA
DNA: TGTGCCTGGACCCTCAGGGGGCATGGTGAAGCTTTCTTT; CDR3: CAWTLRGHGEAFF; D: TRBD1; J: TRBJ1-1; V: TRBV30; length: 13; size: NA
DNA: TGTGCCAGCAGCCGGGACAGGGCGGTCGATGGCTACACCTTC; CDR3: CASSRDRAVDGYTF; D: TRBD1; J: TRBJ1-2; V: TRBV2; length: 14; size: once
DNA: TGTGCCAGCAGTCACCAGACTAGCGGGTGGCACGAGCAGTACTTC; CDR3: CASSHQTSGWHEQYF; D: TRBD2; J: TRBJ2-7; V: TRBV27; length: 15; size: NA
DNA: TGTGCCAGCAGCCAACACAGGAACACTGAAGCTTTCTTT; CDR3: CASSQHRNTEAFF; D: NA; J: TRBJ1-1; V: TRBV7-3; length: 13; size: NA
DNA: TGTGCCAGCAGTGAAGGACTAGAGGGTTACAATGAGCAGTTCTTC; CDR3: CASSEGLEGYNEQFF; D: NA; J: TRBJ2-1; V: TRBV6-1; length: 15; size: NA
DNA: TGTGCCAGCAGCTCCCTCGGGGTTAGCACAGATACGCAGTATTTT; CDR3: CASSSLGVSTDTQYF; D: NA; J: TRBJ2-3; V: TRBV7-2; length: 15; size: NA
DNA: TGTGCCAGCAGCTTGGAGGGGTATTTGTACGAGCAGTACTTC; CDR3: CASSLEGYLYEQYF; D: NA; J: TRBJ2-7; V: TRBV5-4; length: 14; size: NA
DNA: TGTGCCAGTAGTCTGATAGCGGGAGTTGTCAATGAGCAGTTCTTC; CDR3: CASSLIAGVVNEQFF; D: TRBD2; J: TRBJ2-1; V: TRBV19; length: 15; size: NA
DNA: TGTGCCATCAGGACGACAGGGGGCTTGAACGAGCAGTACTTC; CDR3: CAIRTTGGLNEQYF; D: TRBD1; J: TRBJ2-7; V: TRBV10-3; length: 14; size: NA
DNA: TGTGCCAGGACCGGACAATCCTACGAGCAGTACTTC; CDR3: CARTGQSYEQYF; D: NA; J: TRBJ2-7; V: TRBV21-1; length: 12; size: NA
DNA: TGTGCCAGCAGCTCCCGCATCAGGTCCGGGGACGGGAGTCCGGACAATGAGCAGTTCTTC; CDR3: CASSSRIRSGDGSPDNEQFF; D: NA; J: TRBJ2-1; V: TRBV7-3; length: 20; size: NA
DNA: TGTGCCAGCAGCGTAATTAGGGGGGGCTCTGAAGCTTTCTTT; CDR3: CASSVIRGGSEAFF; D: NA; J: TRBJ1-1; V: TRBV9; length: 14; size: NA
DNA: TGTGCCAGCAGTCCTACAGGGGCCGGGGAGCTGTTTTTT; CDR3: CASSPTGAGELFF; D: TRBD1; J: TRBJ2-2; V: TRBV25-1; length: 13; size: few
DNA: TGTGCCGCCACTCAGGTGGGTTACACTGAAGCTTTCTTT; CDR3: CAATQVGYTEAFF; D: NA; J: TRBJ1-1; V: TRBV19; length: 13; size: NA
DNA: TGTGCCAGCAGCAACTGGGGCCTCTTCGATGGCTACACCTTC; CDR3: CASSNWGLFDGYTF; D: NA; J: TRBJ1-2; V: TRBV5-6; length: 14; size: NA
DNA: TGTGCCAGCAGCCGCGGGGGGTACACCGGGGAGCTGTTTTTT; CDR3: CASSRGGYTGELFF; D: TRBD2; J: TRBJ2-2; V: TRBV7-8; length: 14; size: NA
DNA: TGCGCCAGCAGGGGGGGGCGAAGCGCAGATACGCAGTATTTT; CDR3: CASRGGRSADTQYF; D: NA; J: TRBJ2-3; V: TRBV5-1; length: 14; size: NA
DNA: TGTGCCAGCAGTTACGGACTTTCTGAGCAGTTCTTC; CDR3: CASSYGLSEQFF; D: NA; J: TRBJ2-1; V: TRBV6-6; length: 12; size: NA
DNA: TGCAGCGTTGAAGGAATTGCGGGAGCCCCCTACGAGCAGTACTTC; CDR3: CSVEGIAGAPYEQYF; D: TRBD2; J: TRBJ2-7; V: TRBV29-1; length: 15; size: NA
DNA: TGTGCCAGTAGTAAGGGACTAGGGGGGGATGAGCAGTTCTTC; CDR3: CASSKGLGGDEQFF; D: TRBD2; J: TRBJ2-1; V: TRBV19; length: 14; size: NA
DNA: TGTGCCAGCAGTTATAAGGGGGAGCAGTTCTTC; CDR3: CASSYKGEQFF; D: NA; J: TRBJ2-1; V: TRBV6-5; length: 11; size: NA
DNA: TGTGCCAGTACCCCGGGAAGAAATTCACCCCTCCACTTT; CDR3: CASTPGRNSPLHF; D: NA; J: TRBJ1-6; V: TRBV6-5; length: 13; size: NA
DNA: TGTGCCAGCAGTACGTTTAATGGCGGCGAGCAGTACTTC; CDR3: CASSTFNGGEQYF; D: NA; J: TRBJ2-7; V: TRBV6-5; length: 13; size: NA
DNA: TGTGCCAGCAAGCGGGGAGGGACGGGGGTCACCGGGGAGCTGTTTTTT; CDR3: CASKRGGTGVTGELFF; D: TRBD2; J: TRBJ2-2; V: TRBV9; length: 16; size: NA
DNA: TGTGCCAGCAGCTTAGGCCGGGGGACGTCTTATGGAAACACCATATATTTT; CDR3: CASSLGRGTSYGNTIYF; D: NA; J: TRBJ1-3; V: TRBV13; length: 17; size: NA
DNA: TGTGCCAGTAGTATGGGCGGGGGGGATCAGCCCCAGCATTTT; CDR3: CASSMGGGDQPQHF; D: NA; J: TRBJ1-5; V: TRBV19; length: 14; size: NA
DNA: TGTGCCAGCAGCTTTTCCGGGGGGGCCTTCCACGAGCAGTACTTC; CDR3: CASSFSGGAFHEQYF; D: TRBD2; J: TRBJ2-7; V: TRBV7-2; length: 15; size: NA
DNA: TGTGCCAGCAGCAAACCCTGCTGGGACAGCCACTACGAGCAGTACTTC; CDR3: CASSKPCWDSHYEQYF; D: NA; J: TRBJ2-7; V: TRBV21-1; length: 16; size: NA
DNA: TGCGCCAGCAGCTTGGAGGGGTATGGCTACACCTTC; CDR3: CASSLEGYGYTF; D: NA; J: TRBJ1-2; V: TRBV5-1; length: 12; size: few
DNA: TGTGCCACCAGCACCCCGGGACAGAGGAATGAAAAACTGTTTTTT; CDR3: CATSTPGQRNEKLFF; D: TRBD1; J: TRBJ1-4; V: TRBV15; length: 15; size: NA
DNA: TGTGCCAGCAGCTTAGGGTTTCGAGTTTCCCTTACTGAAGCTTTCTTT; CDR3: CASSLGFRVSLTEAFF; D: NA; J: TRBJ1-1; V: TRBV13; length: 16; size: NA
DNA: TGTGCCAGCAGTGAGGGGACAGGGGGCATTTCCTATGGCTACACCTTC; CDR3: CASSEGTGGISYGYTF; D: TRBD1; J: TRBJ1-2; V: TRBV6-1; length: 16; size: NA
DNA: TGTGCCAGCAGTTCTCCCCGGACAGGCACAGATACGCAGTATTTT; CDR3: CASSSPRTGTDTQYF; D: NA; J: TRBJ2-3; V: TRBV27; length: 15; size: NA
DNA: TGTGCCAGCAGAGGGACAGGGAGAGAGGCTTTCTTT; CDR3: CASRGTGREAFF; D: TRBD1; J: TRBJ1-1; V: TRBV2; length: 12; size: few
DNA: TGTGCCAGCAGTTACTTAGCGGGAGGAGGAGATACGCAGTATTTT; CDR3: CASSYLAGGGDTQYF; D: TRBD2; J: TRBJ2-3; V: TRBV6-6; length: 15; size: NA
DNA: TGCGCCAGCAGCGTGGCGACAGGGGGCGAAGATGGCTACACCTTC; CDR3: CASSVATGGEDGYTF; D: TRBD1; J: TRBJ1-2; V: TRBV5-1; length: 15; size: NA
DNA: TGTGCCAGCAGTATCTACAGGGCAACTAATGAAAAACTGTTTTTT; CDR3: CASSIYRATNEKLFF; D: NA; J: TRBJ1-4; V: TRBV28; length: 15; size: NA
DNA: TGTGCCAGCAGTTACTCGTCCCAGGGGGCGCTTGAGCAGTACTTC; CDR3: CASSYSSQGALEQYF; D: TRBD1; J: TRBJ2-7; V: TRBV6-5; length: 15; size: NA
DNA: TGCGCCAGCAGCTTGGACGGGACAGTTCTCTATGGCTACACCTTC; CDR3: CASSLDGTVLYGYTF; D: TRBD1; J: TRBJ1-2; V: TRBV5-1; length: 15; size: NA